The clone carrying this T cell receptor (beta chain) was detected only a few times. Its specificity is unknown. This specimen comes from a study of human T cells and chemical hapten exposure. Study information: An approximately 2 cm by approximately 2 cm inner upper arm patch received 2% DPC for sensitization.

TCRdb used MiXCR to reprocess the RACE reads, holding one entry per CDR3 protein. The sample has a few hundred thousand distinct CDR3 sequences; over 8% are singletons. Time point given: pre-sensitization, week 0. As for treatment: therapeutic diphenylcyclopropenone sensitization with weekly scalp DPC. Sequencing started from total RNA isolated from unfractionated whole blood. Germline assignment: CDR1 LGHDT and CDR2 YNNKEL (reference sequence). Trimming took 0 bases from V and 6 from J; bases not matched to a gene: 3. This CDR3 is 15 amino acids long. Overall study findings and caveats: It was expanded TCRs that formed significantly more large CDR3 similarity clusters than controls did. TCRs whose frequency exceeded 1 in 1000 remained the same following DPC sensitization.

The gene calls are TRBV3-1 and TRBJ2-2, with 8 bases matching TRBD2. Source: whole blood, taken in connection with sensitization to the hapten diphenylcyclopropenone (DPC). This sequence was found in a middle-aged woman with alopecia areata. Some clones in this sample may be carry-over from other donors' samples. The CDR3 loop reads CASSQDGLAPGELFF. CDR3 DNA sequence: TGTGCCAGCAGCCAAGATGGACTAGCCCCCGGGGAGCTGTTTTTT.